This record looks at one T cell receptor beta chain sequence and its context. This sample was taken from a study of control samples from healthy donors and cancer patients. Sequencing was performed with immunoSEQ multiplex PCR; in TCRdb, only in-frame clones are kept and a portion is missing. The sample lists about 160,000 clones; around 94% were seen once. The CDR3 sequence is 15 residues long. Germline V lookup: CDR1 SSHAT, CDR2 FNYEAQ (reference sequence). With V trimmed by 1 base and J by 4 bases, 4 bases remained unmatched. V usage is TRBV7-7 and J usage is TRBJ2-5; 9 bases match TRBD1. The receptor's source is a man between 60 and 75 years old with colorectal cancer. Sequencing was done on a sample of PBMCs. CDR3 residues: CASSLGRQGVETQYF. The CDR3 coding sequence is TGTGCCAGCAGCTTAGGCAGACAGGGGGTAGAGACCCAGTACTTC.